This T cell receptor beta chain appears in the sequencing data of a study of blood T cells in healthy people across ages. Broader study findings: Diversity of TCR beta correlated strongly with naive T cell percentage. Higher diversity, along with more naive CD4+ cells, distinguished long-lived donors from aged donors.

PCR was performed a second time for 7 to 11 cycles using a sample-barcoded 5' primer and a J-beta primer mix. MiXCR was run by TCRdb on the 5' RACE reads, yielding one entry per CDR3 protein. The table records over 600,000 distinct CDR3 sequences, 35% to 50% of them present only once. This CDR3 has 14 residues. Germline CDR1 MNHNY, CDR2 SVGAGI (reference sequence). The V end lost 2 bases, the J end lost 4 bases, and 11 bases lay between the germline ends. This clonotype was counted between two and nine times. Its antigen is unknown. The source of this sequence is a man aged 80 or over in good health. The rearrangement links TRBV6-6 to TRBJ1-1, with D possibly being TRBD1 (6 bases). Sequencing was performed on blood. This CDR3 is CASSYGGATTEAFF. The CDR3 region has the DNA TGTGCCAGCAGTTACGGGGGGGCTACCACTGAAGCTTTCTTT.